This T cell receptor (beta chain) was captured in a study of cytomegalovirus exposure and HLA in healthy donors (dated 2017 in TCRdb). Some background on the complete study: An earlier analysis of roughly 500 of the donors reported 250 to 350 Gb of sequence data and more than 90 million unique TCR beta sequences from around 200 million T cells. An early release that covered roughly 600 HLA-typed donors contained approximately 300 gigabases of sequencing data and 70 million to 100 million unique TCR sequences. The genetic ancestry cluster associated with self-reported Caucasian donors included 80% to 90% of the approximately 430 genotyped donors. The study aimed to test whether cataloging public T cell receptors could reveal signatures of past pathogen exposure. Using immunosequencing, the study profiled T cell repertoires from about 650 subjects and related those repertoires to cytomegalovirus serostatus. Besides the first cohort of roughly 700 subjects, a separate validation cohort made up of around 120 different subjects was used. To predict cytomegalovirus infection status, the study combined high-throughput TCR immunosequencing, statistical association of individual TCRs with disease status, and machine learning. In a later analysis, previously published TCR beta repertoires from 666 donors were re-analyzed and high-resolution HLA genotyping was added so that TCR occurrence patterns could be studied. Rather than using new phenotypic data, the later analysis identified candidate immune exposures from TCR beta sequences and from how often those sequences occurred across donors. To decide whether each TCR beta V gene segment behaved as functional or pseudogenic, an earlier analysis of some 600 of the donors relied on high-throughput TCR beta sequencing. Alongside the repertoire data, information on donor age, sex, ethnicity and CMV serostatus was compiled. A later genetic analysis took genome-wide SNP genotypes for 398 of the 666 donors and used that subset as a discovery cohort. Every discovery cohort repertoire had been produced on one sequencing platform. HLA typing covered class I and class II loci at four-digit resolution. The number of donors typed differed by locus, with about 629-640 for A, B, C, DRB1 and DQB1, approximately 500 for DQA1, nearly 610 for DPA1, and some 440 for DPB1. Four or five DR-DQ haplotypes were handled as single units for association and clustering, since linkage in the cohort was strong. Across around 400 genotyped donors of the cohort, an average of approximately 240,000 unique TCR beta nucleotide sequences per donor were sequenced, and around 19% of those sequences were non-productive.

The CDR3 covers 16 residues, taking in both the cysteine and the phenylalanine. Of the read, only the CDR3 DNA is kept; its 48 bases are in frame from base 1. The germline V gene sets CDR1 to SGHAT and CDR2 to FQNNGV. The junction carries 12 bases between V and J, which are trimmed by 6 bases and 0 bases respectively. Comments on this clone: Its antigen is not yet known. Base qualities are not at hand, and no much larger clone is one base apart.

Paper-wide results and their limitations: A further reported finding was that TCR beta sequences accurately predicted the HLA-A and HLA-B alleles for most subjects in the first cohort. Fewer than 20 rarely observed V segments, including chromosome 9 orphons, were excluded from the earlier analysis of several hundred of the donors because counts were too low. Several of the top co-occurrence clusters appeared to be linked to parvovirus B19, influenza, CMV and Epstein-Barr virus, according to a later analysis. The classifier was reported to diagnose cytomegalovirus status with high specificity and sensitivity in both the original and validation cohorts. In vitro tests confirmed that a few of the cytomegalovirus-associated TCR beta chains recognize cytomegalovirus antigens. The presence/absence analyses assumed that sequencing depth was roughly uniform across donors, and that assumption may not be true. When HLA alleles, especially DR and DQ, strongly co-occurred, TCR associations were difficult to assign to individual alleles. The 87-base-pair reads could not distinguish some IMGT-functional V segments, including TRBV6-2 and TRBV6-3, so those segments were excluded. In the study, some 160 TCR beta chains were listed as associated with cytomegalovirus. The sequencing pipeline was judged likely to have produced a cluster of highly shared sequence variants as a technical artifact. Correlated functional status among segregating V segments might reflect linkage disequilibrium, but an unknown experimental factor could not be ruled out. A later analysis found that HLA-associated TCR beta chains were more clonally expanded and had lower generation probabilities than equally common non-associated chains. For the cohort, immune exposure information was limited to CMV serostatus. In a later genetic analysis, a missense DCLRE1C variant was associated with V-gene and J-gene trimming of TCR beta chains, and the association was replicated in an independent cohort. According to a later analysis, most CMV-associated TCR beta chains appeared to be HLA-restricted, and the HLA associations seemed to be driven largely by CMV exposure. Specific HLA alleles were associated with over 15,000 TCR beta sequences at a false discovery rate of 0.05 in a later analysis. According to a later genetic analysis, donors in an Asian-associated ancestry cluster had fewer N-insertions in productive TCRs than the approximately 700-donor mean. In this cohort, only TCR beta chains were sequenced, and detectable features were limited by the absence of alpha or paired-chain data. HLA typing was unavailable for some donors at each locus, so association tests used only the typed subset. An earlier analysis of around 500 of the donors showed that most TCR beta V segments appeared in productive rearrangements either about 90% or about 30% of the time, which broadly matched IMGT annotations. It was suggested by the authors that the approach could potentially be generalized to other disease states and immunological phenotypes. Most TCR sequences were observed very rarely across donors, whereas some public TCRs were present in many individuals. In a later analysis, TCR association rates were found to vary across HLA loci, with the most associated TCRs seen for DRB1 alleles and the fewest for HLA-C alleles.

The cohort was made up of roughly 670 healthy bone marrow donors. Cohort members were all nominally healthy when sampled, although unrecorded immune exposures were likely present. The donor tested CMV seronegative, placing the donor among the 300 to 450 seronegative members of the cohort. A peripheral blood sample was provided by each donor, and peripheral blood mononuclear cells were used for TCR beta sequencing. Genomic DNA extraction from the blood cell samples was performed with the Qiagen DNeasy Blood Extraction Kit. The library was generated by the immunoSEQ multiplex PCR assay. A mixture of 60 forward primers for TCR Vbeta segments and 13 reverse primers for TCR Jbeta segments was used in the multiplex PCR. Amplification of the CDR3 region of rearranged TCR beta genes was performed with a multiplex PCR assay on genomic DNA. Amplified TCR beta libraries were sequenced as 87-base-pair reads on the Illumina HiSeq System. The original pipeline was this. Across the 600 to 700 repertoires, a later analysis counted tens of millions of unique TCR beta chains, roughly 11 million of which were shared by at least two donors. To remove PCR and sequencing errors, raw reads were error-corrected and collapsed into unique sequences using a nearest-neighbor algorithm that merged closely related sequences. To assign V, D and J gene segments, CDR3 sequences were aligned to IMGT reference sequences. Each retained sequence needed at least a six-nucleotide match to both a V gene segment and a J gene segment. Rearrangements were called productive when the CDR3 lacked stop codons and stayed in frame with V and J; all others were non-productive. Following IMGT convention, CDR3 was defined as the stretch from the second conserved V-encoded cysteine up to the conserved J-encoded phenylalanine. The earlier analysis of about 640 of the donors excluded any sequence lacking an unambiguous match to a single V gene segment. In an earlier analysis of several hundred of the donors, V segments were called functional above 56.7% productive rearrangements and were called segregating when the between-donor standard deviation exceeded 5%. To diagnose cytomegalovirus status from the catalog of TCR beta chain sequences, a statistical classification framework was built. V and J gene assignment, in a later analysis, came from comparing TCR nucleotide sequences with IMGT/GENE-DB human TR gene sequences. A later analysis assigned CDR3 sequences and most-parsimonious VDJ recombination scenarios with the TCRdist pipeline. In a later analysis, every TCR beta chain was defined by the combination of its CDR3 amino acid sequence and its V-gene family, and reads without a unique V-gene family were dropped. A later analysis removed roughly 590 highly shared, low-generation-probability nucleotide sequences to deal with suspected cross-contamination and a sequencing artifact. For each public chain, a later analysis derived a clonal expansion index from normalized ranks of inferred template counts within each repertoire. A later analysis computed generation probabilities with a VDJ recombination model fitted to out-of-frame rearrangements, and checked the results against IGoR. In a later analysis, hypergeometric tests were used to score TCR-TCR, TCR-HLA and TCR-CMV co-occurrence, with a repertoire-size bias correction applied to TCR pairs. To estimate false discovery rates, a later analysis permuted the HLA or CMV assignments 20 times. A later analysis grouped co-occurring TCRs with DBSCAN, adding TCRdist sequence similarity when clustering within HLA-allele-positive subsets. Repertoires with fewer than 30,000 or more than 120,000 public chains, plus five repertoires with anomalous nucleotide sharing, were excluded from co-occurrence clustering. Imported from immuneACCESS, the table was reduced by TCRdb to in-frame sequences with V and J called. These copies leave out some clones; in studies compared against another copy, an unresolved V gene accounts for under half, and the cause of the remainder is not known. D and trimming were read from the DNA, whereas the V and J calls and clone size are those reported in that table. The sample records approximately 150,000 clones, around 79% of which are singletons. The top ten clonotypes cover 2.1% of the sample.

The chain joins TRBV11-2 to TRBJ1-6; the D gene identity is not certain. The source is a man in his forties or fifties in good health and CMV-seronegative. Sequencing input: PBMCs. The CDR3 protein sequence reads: CASRTHRGSYNSPLHF. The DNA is TGTGCCAGCAGAACCCATCGGGGCTCCTATAATTCACCCCTCCACTTT.